These 19 T cell receptor beta chains were sequenced from one sample in a study of identical twins. MiXCR was run by TCRdb on the 5' RACE reads, yielding one entry per CDR3 protein. The data contain fewer than 650,000 distinct CDR3 sequences, less than 9% of them singletons. The same data also contributed to another study, on yellow fever vaccine responses in identical twins.

Sequenced input: PBMCs. The receptors derive from a woman aged 18 to 35 in good health.

This clonotype was seen ten or more times. The CDR3 loop is CSVGALTGESYEQYF. The CDR3 DNA reads TGCAGCGTTGGGGCCCTTACAGGAGAGTCCTACGAGCAGTACTTC. V is TRBV29-1 and J is TRBJ2-7, with D perhaps matching TRBD1 (5 bases). CDR1 and CDR2 from the germline V gene are SQVTM and ANQGSEA. The V and J ends lost 4 bases and 1 base respectively, with 17 bases between them. The CDR3 extends over 15 amino acids.

This chain uses TRBV20-1 with TRBJ2-1; the match to TRBD1 covers 8 bases. Per germline, CDR1 DFQATT and CDR2 SNEGSKA (reference sequence). CDR3 length: 17 residues. J lost 0 bases, V lost 4 bases, and 11 bases had no gene match. The CDR3 nucleotides read TGCAGTGCTAATCTTGCAGGGGGCCTGAGCTCCTACAATGAGCAGTTCTTC. Translating it yields CSANLAGGLSSYNEQFF.

At least ten counts were recorded for this clonotype. The rearrangement joins TRBV6-2 or TRBV6-3 to TRBJ2-7; 8 nucleotides match TRBD1. The CDR3 consists of 14 residues. The junction had 11 bases not matched to a gene; V was cut back by 6 bases and J by 7 bases. Looked up from germline, CDR1 is MNHEY and CDR2 is SVGEGT. CDR3 sequence: CASSPRTGWGEQYV. Here the CDR3 DNA reads TGTGCCAGCAGCCCTAGGACAGGGTGGGGTGAGCAGTACGTC.

The chain carries TRBV15 and TRBJ2-5, with D possibly matching TRBD2 (7 bases). The CDR3 extends over 14 amino acids. Germline-derived CDR1 and CDR2 are LNHNV and YYDKDF (reference sequence). Trimming pared 5 bases from V and 4 bases from J, leaving 14 bases between. This chain's CDR3 is CATSEGGLGETQYF. DNA for the CDR3: TGTGCCACCAGCGAGGGGGGGCTGGGAGAGACCCAGTACTTC.

This rearrangement joins TRBV12-3 or TRBV12-4 to TRBJ2-7, with TRBD2 as a possible D gene (6 bases). V lost 6 bases to trimming and J lost 6 bases, with 21 bases between them. CDR3 length: 15 amino acids. CDR3 in amino acids: CASSLRAGIPGEQYF. The CDR3 coding sequence is TGTGCCAGCAGCCTAAGGGCGGGAATTCCGGGCGAGCAGTACTTC.

This clonotype has at least ten counts. V usage is TRBV15 and J usage is TRBJ2-1; 7 bases match TRBD1. The CDR3 extends over 15 amino acids. V gave up 3 bases and J gave up 1 base; unmatched junction bases: 3. Germline V gives CDR1 LNHNV, CDR2 YYDKDF (reference sequence). CDR3 sequence reads: CATSRKGASYNEQFF. The CDR3 coding sequence is TGTGCCACCAGCAGGAAGGGGGCATCCTACAATGAGCAGTTCTTC.

Written as DNA, the CDR3 is TGCAGCGCCCAGCTGGGACAGATCACCGGGGAGCTGTTTTTT. Protein sequence: CSAQLGQITGELFF. The chain carries TRBV29-1 and TRBJ2-2, with 7 bases fitting TRBD1. CDR1 and CDR2 (germline): SQVTM, ANQGSEA. After removal of 7 bases from V and 4 bases from J, the junction contained 9 bases not matched to a gene. This CDR3 region has 14 residues.

The rearrangement joins TRBV12-3 or TRBV12-4 to TRBJ2-2; 8 bases are a match to TRBD2. V lost 1 base, J lost 1 base, and 11 bases stayed unmatched. The CDR3 is 19 residues long. In nucleotides, the CDR3 is TGTGCCAGCAGTTTAGTTGCCCCCGGAGCGGGGGAGAACACCGGGGAGCTGTTTTTT. Amino acid sequence: CASSLVAPGAGENTGELFF.

The V gene is TRBV7-9, the J gene TRBJ2-3; perhaps TRBD2 as D (7 bases). CDR1 SEHNR and CDR2 FQNEAQ come from the germline V gene (reference sequence). V was cut by 5 bases and J by 3 bases, with 18 bases left in between. CDR3 length: 16 residues. CDR3 bases: TGTGCCAGCAGCCCCCTTTTGGGGAGGGGGACAGATACGCAGTATTTT. The encoded protein is CASSPLLGRGTDTQYF.

This clonotype came up many times. V and J are TRBV10-3 and TRBJ2-7; D could derive from TRBD1 or TRBD2 (5 bases each). The V gene lost 6 bases and the J gene lost 0 bases, with 15 bases spanning the gap. CDR1 ENHRY and CDR2 SYGVKD come from the germline V gene. The CDR3 has 15 amino acids. DNA of the CDR3: TGTGCCATCAGACCGGGGCTGATAAGCTCCTACGAGCAGTACTTC. Its protein is CAIRPGLISSYEQYF.

This clonotype was counted only a few times. J is TRBJ2-7 and V is TRBV29-1; TRBD2 might be the D (6 bases). Trimming stripped 4 bases from V and 4 bases from J, with 14 bases between. Looked up from germline, CDR1 is SQVTM and CDR2 is ANQGSEA. The CDR3 extends over 13 amino acids. DNA for the CDR3: TGCAGCGTTGCCCCGACTAGAAGTTACGAGCAGTACTTC. Translation gives CSVAPTRSYEQYF.

The table lists this clonotype with many counts. This chain joins TRBV20-1 and TRBJ2-3; no definite D call. Germline loops: CDR1 DFQATT, CDR2 SNEGSKA (reference sequence). The V end lost 1 base, the J end lost 5 bases, and 4 bases lay between the germline ends. The CDR3 runs 11 residues. The chain's CDR3 is CSARVGDTQYF. CDR3 in DNA: TGCAGTGCTAGAGTCGGAGATACGCAGTATTTT.

This clonotype has only a few counts. The chain joins TRBV4-1 to TRBJ2-3; D is possibly TRBD1 (6 bases). Deletions cut 2 bases from V and 3 bases from J, with 12 bases between. The germline V gene has CDR1 MGHRA and CDR2 YSYEKL. This CDR3 region has 15 residues. The CDR3 nucleotides read TGCGCCAGCAGCCAACCCCCGACAGGAACAGATACGCAGTATTTT. It yields the protein CASSQPPTGTDTQYF.

This clonotype was observed a handful of times. The chain has TRBV12-3 or TRBV12-4 and TRBJ1-1; TRBD1 agrees at 8 bases. Trimming took 6 bases from V and 4 from J; bases not matched to a gene: 7. The CDR3 covers 14 residues. The CDR3 DNA reads TGTGCCAGCAGGGACGACAGGGGAAGCACTGAAGCTTTCTTT. Its translation: CASRDDRGSTEAFF.

This clonotype was seen many times. The rearrangement joins TRBV12-3 or TRBV12-4 to TRBJ1-1; D not certain. The CDR3 spans 12 residues. V gave up 7 bases and J gave up 5 bases, with 11 bases separating them. CDR3 sequence: CASILRFTEAFF. CDR3 sequence (DNA): TGTGCCAGCATCCTTAGGTTTACTGAAGCTTTCTTT.

This clonotype was counted many times. CDR3 sequence (DNA): TGCAGTGCTAGGGGGGGTGGGCAGCCCCAGCATTTT. It is translated as CSARGGGQPQHF. The V and J genes are TRBV20-1 and TRBJ1-5; weak D call: TRBD1 (5 bases). The CDR3 loop spans 12 amino acids. Germline V gene sequence: CDR1 DFQATT, CDR2 SNEGSKA (reference sequence). Trimming took 3 bases from V and 7 from J, leaving 10 bases between them.

The chain uses TRBV20-1 and TRBJ2-1; D unresolved. Trimming took off 3 bases at V and 7 bases at J, with 7 bases between the two ends. This CDR3 has 11 residues. Germline V gene sequence: CDR1 DFQATT, CDR2 SNEGSKA (reference sequence). CDR3 loop: CSASPVNEQFF. The CDR3, as DNA: TGCAGTGCTAGCCCGGTGAATGAGCAGTTCTTC.

This clonotype was observed a handful of times. The chain couples TRBV12-3 or TRBV12-4 to TRBJ2-1; the match to TRBD2 covers 9 bases. V shed 5 bases, J shed 5 bases, and the junction held 7 bases outside the gene matches. The CDR3 loop spans 15 amino acids. The CDR3 is CASSPAGGPHNEQFF. The CDR3 nucleotides read TGTGCCAGCAGTCCGGCGGGAGGGCCACACAATGAGCAGTTCTTC.

This clonotype occurred a few times. The CDR3 DNA reads TGTGCCAGCAGCCACCCTTTCTCAGGGGACACTGAAGCTTTCTTT. Protein product: CASSHPFSGDTEAFF. The V call is TRBV4-2, the J call TRBJ1-1; a possible D gene is TRBD1 (6 bases). The CDR3 runs to 15 residues. Looked up from germline, CDR1 is LGHNA and CDR2 is YNFKEQ. Trimming removed 3 bases at V and 3 bases at J, with 14 bases between.